This T cell receptor (beta chain) was observed in a study of CD8+CD57+ T cells in acquired aplastic anemia. Across the whole study: 3.2 ug was the average amount of DNA from sorted CD4+ and CD8+ cells.

The CDR3 has 12 residues. J lost 3 bases, V lost 6 bases, and 5 bases had no gene match. Germline V gene data show CDR1 as DFQATT and CDR2 as SNEGSKA (reference sequence). Using genomic DNA as the template, TCR beta VDJ and CDR3 profiling was carried out. MiXCR, applied by TCRdb to the reads, yields one record per CDR3 protein. The sample contains about 210,000 distinct CDR3 sequences, 60% to 65% of which appear only once. V usage is TRBV20-1 and J usage is TRBJ2-7; 7 nucleotides line up with TRBD1. The source material was sorted CD4+, CD8+, or CD8+CD57+ T cells (not recorded which) from PBMCs. This sequence originates from a human donor in good health. For the CDR3, the DNA is TGCAGTGCGGCGAGACAGGGCTACGAGCAGTACTTC. It is translated as CSAARQGYEQYF.